The sequence of this T cell receptor beta chain was determined in a study of Ad26.COV2.S vaccination and SARS-CoV-2 variants. Sample treatment: 19 received Ad26.COV2.S at low or high dose, single or two shots; roughly five received placebo; per-sample allocation not given. Sampling was done on day 63 after the first vaccine or placebo injection. TCRdb's table, derived via immunoSEQ multiplex PCR, lists solely in-frame clones and lacks some. The data hold approximately 400,000 clones, with approximately 81% observed a single time. Source: peripheral blood, taken in a trial of Ad26.COV2.S vaccine versus placebo. The source is a person between 18 and 65 years old who received the Ad26.COV2.S COVID-19 vaccine or a placebo.

The chain's CDR3 is CASRYVPETQYF. For the CDR3, the DNA is TGTGCCAGTCGATACGTCCCGGAGACCCAGTACTTC. The chain carries TRBV2 and TRBJ2-5; D uncertain. V was pared by 9 bases and J by 5 bases, with 13 bases between. This CDR3 spans 12 amino acids. The germline V gene has CDR1 SNHLY and CDR2 FYNNEI.